This TCR beta chain appears in the sequencing data of a study of T cell responses to AZD1222 COVID-19 vaccine. Study observations and caveats: Increased Spike-specific TCR breadth and depth were observed after two AZD1222 doses. Among the donors, most were white British and more were female, and clonal diversity was possibly underestimated. Within unmutated variant regions lay the reported targets of nearly half of spike-specific TCRs. The peak T cell response came first, and repertoires were sampled only after it.

Points on this clone: Its antigen is undetermined.

Only in-frame clones appear in the TCRdb table, and some are missing; sequencing was by immunoSEQ multiplex PCR. Of around 100,000 clones listed, about 93% are singletons. CDR1 LNHDA and CDR2 SQIVND come from the germline V gene (reference sequence). The CDR3 length is 13 residues. The germline V and J ends were trimmed by 4 bases and 4 bases, with 8 bases remaining between them. The chain uses TRBV19 and TRBJ1-3; no definite D call. The TCR originated in an adult in good health. Here the sequenced sample was peripheral blood, taken on day 0 of AZD1222 vaccination. This CDR3 is CASSTQTGNTIYF. For the CDR3, the DNA is TGTGCCAGTAGTACCCAAACAGGAAACACCATATATTTT.